This entry concerns a single T cell receptor (beta chain). Its antigen is unknown. Base qualities are missing; no much larger clone stands one base away. In total, approximately 690 healthy bone marrow donors made up the cohort. At the time of sampling, all cohort members were nominally healthy, though unrecorded immune exposures were likely present. The donor tested CMV seropositive, placing the donor among the 289 seropositive members of the cohort. Each donor provided a peripheral blood sample, and peripheral blood mononuclear cells were used for TCR beta sequencing. Genomic DNA was extracted from the blood cell samples with the Qiagen DNeasy Blood Extraction Kit. This entry is derived from a study of cytomegalovirus exposure and HLA in healthy donors (TCRdb year 2017). Study-wide context: In an earlier analysis of 550 to 750 of the donors, around 290 Gb of sequence data and roughly 100 million unique TCR beta sequences from 150 million to 200 million T cells were reported. Among 300 to 450 genotyped donors of the cohort, an average of 235,054 unique TCR beta nucleotide sequences were sequenced per donor, about a sixth of them non-productive. In the later analysis, no new phenotypic data were used to find candidate immune exposures; instead, reliance was placed on TCR beta sequences and their occurrence across donors. Donor age, sex, ethnicity and CMV serostatus were compiled alongside the repertoire data. A later genetic analysis took genome-wide SNP genotypes for about three fifths of the roughly 670 donors and used that subset as a discovery cohort. HLA typing included class I and class II loci at four-digit resolution. Along with the roughly 700-subject first cohort, a separate validation cohort of about 110 different subjects was used. A later analysis re-examined previously published TCR beta repertoires from just over 650 donors and added high-resolution HLA genotyping to investigate patterns of TCR occurrence. Typing coverage differed by locus: A, B, C, DRB1 and DQB1 were typed in about 620-640 donors, DQA1 in approximately 520, DPA1 in over 600, and DPB1 in 450 to 490. Five DR-DQ haplotypes were handled as single units for association and clustering, since linkage in the cohort was strong. The study was designed to test whether signatures of past pathogen exposure could be identified by cataloging public T cell receptors. An early release covering 500 to 750 HLA-typed donors comprised roughly 300 gigabases of sequencing data and roughly 85 million unique TCR sequences. To predict cytomegalovirus infection status, the study combined high-throughput TCR immunosequencing, statistical association of individual TCRs with disease status, and machine learning. To decide whether each TCR beta V gene segment behaved as functional or pseudogenic, an earlier analysis of some 580 of the donors relied on high-throughput TCR beta sequencing. Of the roughly 400 genotyped donors, around 81% fell in the genetic ancestry cluster associated with self-reported Caucasian donors. Every discovery cohort repertoire had been produced on one sequencing platform. The study used immunosequencing to profile the T cell repertoires of approximately 690 subjects and linked those repertoires to cytomegalovirus serostatus.

Results and caveats for the whole study, not just this receptor: Compared with equally common non-associated chains, HLA-associated TCR beta chains in a later analysis were more clonally expanded and had lower generation probabilities. Because HLA typing was missing for some donors at each locus, association tests included only the typed subset. According to a later analysis, most CMV-associated TCR beta chains appeared to be HLA-restricted, and the HLA associations seemed to be driven largely by CMV exposure. The classifier was reported to diagnose cytomegalovirus status with high specificity and sensitivity in both the original and validation cohorts. In an earlier analysis of approximately 600 of the donors, most TCR beta V segments were observed in productive rearrangements about 90% or about 30% of the time, broadly matching IMGT annotations. The study gave a list of about 160 TCR beta chains associated with cytomegalovirus. According to a later analysis, parvovirus B19, influenza, CMV and Epstein-Barr virus appeared linked to several top co-occurrence clusters. In a later analysis, TCR association rates were found to vary across HLA loci, with the most associated TCRs seen for DRB1 alleles and the fewest for HLA-C alleles. Three of the identified cytomegalovirus-associated TCR beta chains were confirmed in vitro to be specific for cytomegalovirus antigens. Roughly uniform sequencing depth across donors was assumed in presence/absence analyses, although this assumption may not hold. This cohort had only TCR beta chains sequenced, and the lack of alpha or paired-chain data limited which features could be detected. A group of highly shared sequence variants was considered likely to be a technical artifact of the sequencing pipeline. Because counts were too low, roughly 17 rarely observed V segments, including chromosome 9 orphons, were left out of the earlier analysis of approximately 580 of the donors. The authors suggested that the approach could potentially be generalized to other disease states and immunological phenotypes. When HLA alleles, especially DR and DQ, strongly co-occurred, TCR associations were difficult to assign to individual alleles. Immune exposure information for the cohort was limited to CMV serostatus. In a later genetic analysis, a missense DCLRE1C variant was associated with V-gene and J-gene trimming of TCR beta chains, and the association was replicated in an independent cohort. A further reported finding was that TCR beta sequences accurately predicted the HLA-A and HLA-B alleles for most subjects in the first cohort. Correlated functional status among segregating V segments might reflect linkage disequilibrium, but an unknown experimental factor could not be ruled out. Compared with the roughly 700-donor mean, donors in an Asian-associated ancestry cluster had fewer N-insertions in productive TCRs, according to a later genetic analysis. Specific HLA alleles were associated with roughly 17,000 TCR beta sequences at a false discovery rate of 0.05 in a later analysis. While some public TCRs were present in many individuals, most TCR sequences turned up only very rarely across donors. Some IMGT-functional V segments, including TRBV6-2 and TRBV6-3, could not be distinguished by the 87-base-pair reads and were therefore excluded.

The method was the immunoSEQ multiplex PCR assay. The multiplex PCR relied on a mix of 60 forward primers for TCR Vbeta segments and 13 reverse primers for TCR Jbeta segments. The CDR3 region of rearranged TCR beta genes was amplified from genomic DNA with a multiplex PCR assay. Amplified TCR beta libraries were sequenced as 87-base-pair reads on the Illumina HiSeq System. Regarding the original processing steps: A later analysis counted approximately 74 million unique TCR beta chains across the 550 to 800 repertoires, and around 9.9 million of these chains were shared by at least two donors. Raw reads were error-corrected and collapsed into unique sequences by a nearest-neighbor algorithm in which closely related sequences were merged to remove PCR and sequencing errors. V, D and J gene segments were assigned by aligning CDR3 sequences to IMGT reference sequences. For a sequence to be retained, a match of at least six nucleotides was required to both a V gene segment and a J gene segment. Rearrangements were classified as productive when the CDR3 lacked stop codons and remained in frame with V and J, and all other rearrangements were classified as non-productive. Following IMGT convention, CDR3 was defined as the stretch from the second conserved V-encoded cysteine up to the conserved J-encoded phenylalanine. In an earlier analysis of 587 of the donors, sequences lacking an unambiguous match to a single V gene segment were excluded. An earlier analysis of a few hundred of the donors called V segments functional above 56.7% productive rearrangements and segregating when the between-donor standard deviation exceeded 5%. A statistical classification framework was built for diagnosing cytomegalovirus status from the catalog of TCR beta chain sequences. In a later analysis, V and J genes were assigned by comparing TCR nucleotide sequences against IMGT/GENE-DB human TR gene sequences. In a later analysis, CDR3 sequences and most-parsimonious VDJ recombination scenarios were assigned using the TCRdist pipeline. In a later analysis, every TCR beta chain was defined by the combination of its CDR3 amino acid sequence and its V-gene family, and reads without a unique V-gene family were dropped. As a way to deal with suspected cross-contamination and a sequencing artifact, a later analysis dropped hundreds of nucleotide sequences that were highly shared and had low generation probability. In a later analysis, a clonal expansion index was calculated for each public chain from normalized within-repertoire ranks of inferred template counts. In a later analysis, generation probabilities were computed with a VDJ recombination model fitted to out-of-frame rearrangements, and the resulting probabilities were checked against IGoR. A later analysis scored TCR-TCR, TCR-HLA and TCR-CMV co-occurrence with hypergeometric tests, applying a repertoire-size bias correction to TCR pairs. A later analysis estimated false discovery rates by permuting HLA or CMV assignments 20 times. In a later analysis, co-occurring TCRs were grouped using DBSCAN, with TCRdist sequence similarity added in when clustering inside HLA-allele-positive subsets. Repertoires with fewer than 30,000 or more than 120,000 public chains, plus five repertoires with anomalous nucleotide sharing, were excluded from co-occurrence clustering. This immuneACCESS table, as held by TCRdb, lists in-frame sequences with V and J called but not all clones. Of the missing ones, under half trace to an unresolved V gene in checked studies; the others have no known cause. V, J and clone size reflect that table, while D and trimming were determined from the DNA. This sample lists under 130,000 clones; 74% were detected once. The ten largest clones take up over 2.5% of the sample.

V and J lose 5 bases and 2 bases, and a span of 15 bases separates them. Sequences SEHNR (CDR1) and FQNEAQ (CDR2) are obtained from the germline V gene (reference sequence). The cysteine opens and the phenylalanine closes a CDR3 of 15 amino acids. The sequence is cut down to CDR3 DNA, 45 bases in frame from base 1. The sequencing sample was made of PBMCs. The V gene is TRBV7-9 and the J gene is TRBJ1-1, with an unclear D gene assignment. The receptor comes from a man over 45 in good health and CMV-seropositive. The CDR3 loop reads CASSVPGDPNTEAFF. The DNA reads TGTGCCAGCAGCGTTCCCGGGGATCCTAACACTGAAGCTTTCTTT.